Shown below are 12 T cell receptor beta chains from a single sample sequenced in a study of blood T cell repertoires in COVID-19. Clones were sequenced by immunoSEQ multiplex PCR, and TCRdb holds only the in-frame ones, with some missing. This table has about 210,000 clones, about 81% appearing once. The source material was PBMCs or T cells enriched from blood (not recorded which). The origin of the receptors is a man aged 35-49 years who had recovered from COVID-19.

In its sample, this clone was seen a few times. The rearrangement uses TRBV18 and TRBJ1-1, with 7 bases matching TRBD1. Trimming took 3 bases from V and 1 from J; bases not matched to a gene: 8. The CDR3 is 16 residues long. Germline-derived CDR1 and CDR2 are KGHSH and LQKENI. For the CDR3, the DNA is TGTGCCAGCTCACCTTACGGACAGGCGACGAACACTGAAGCTTTCTTT. This translates into CASSPYGQATNTEAFF.

The chain has TRBV3-1 (or the pseudogene TRBV3-2) and TRBJ1-1; D is possibly TRBD1 (5 bases). The CDR3 length is 13 residues. V was shortened by 4 bases and J by 12 bases, with 18 bases between the two germline ends. In germline, CDR1 is LGHDT, CDR2 YNNKEL (reference sequence). CDR3 nucleotides: TGTGCCAGCAGCCTCCGGGGGTCCCAAGGGTCTTTCTTT. Translating gives CASSLRGSQGSFF.

The V and J genes are TRBV7-5 and TRBJ1-2; the D call TRBD1 from the table was never checked on the DNA. TRBV7-5 is termed a pseudogene. There are 14 residues in the CDR3. CDR3 in DNA: TGTGTCAGAAGCTTAGGCAGGGTCGGCTATGGCTACACCTTC. Translating gives CVRSLGRVGYGYTF.

The chain is built from TRBV19 and TRBJ1-1, with TRBD1 matching 8 bases. The CDR3 has 16 amino acids. Germline V CDR1 and CDR2: LNHDA, SQIVND (reference sequence). V trimming: 5 bases; J trimming: 3 bases; junction bases outside the gene matches: 11. The CDR3 bases are TGTGCCAGTAGTGTCTCAGGGGGCCGGGGTTACACTGAAGCTTTCTTT. Translation: CASSVSGGRGYTEAFF.

DNA of the CDR3: TGTGCCAGCAGTTCGGACAGGAACACTGAAGCTTTCTTT. It specifies CASSSDRNTEAFF. The V gene is TRBV6-5, the J gene TRBJ1-1; D is possibly TRBD1 (6 bases). Per the germline V gene, CDR1 is MNHEY and CDR2 is SVGAGI. This CDR3 has 13 amino acids. Between the trimmed V and J ends, which lost 4 bases and 1 base, there was a span of 7 bases.

V gene TRBV5-5 combines with J gene TRBJ1-2, with 7 bases aligning to TRBD1. The CDR3 runs 14 residues. Trimming removed 1 base from V and 4 bases from J; junction bases left unmatched: 4. CDR1 and CDR2 (germline): SGHKS, YYEKEE (reference sequence). The CDR3 region is CASSLTGTAYGYTF. CDR3 DNA sequence: TGTGCCAGCAGCTTGACCGGGACAGCCTATGGCTACACCTTC.

This clone was counted at least ten times. The chain uses TRBV18 and TRBJ1-2; D perhaps matches TRBD1 (6 bases). The germline gives CDR1 KGHSH, CDR2 LQKENI. This CDR3 is built from 13 residues. V lost 4 bases to trimming and J lost 5 bases, with 11 bases between them. Here the CDR3 reads CASSRGQLYGYTF. Here the CDR3 DNA reads TGTGCCAGCTCACGAGGACAGCTTTATGGCTACACCTTC.

This clone was picked up one time. This chain links TRBV13 with TRBJ1-3, with 8 bases lining up with TRBD1. Germline-derived CDR1 and CDR2 are PRHDT and FYEKMQ (reference sequence). V shed 0 bases, J shed 2 bases, and the junction held 0 bases outside the gene matches. This CDR3 is built from 15 residues. In DNA form, the CDR3 reads TGTGCCAGCAGCTTAGGGGACAGGGCTGGAAACACCATATATTTT. Amino acids: CASSLGDRAGNTIYF.

Only a few counts were recorded for this clone. This chain links TRBV20-1 with TRBJ2-3, with 14 bases fitting TRBD2. Trimming removed 3 bases from V and 0 bases from J; junction bases left unmatched: 11. The CDR3 consists of 19 residues. CDR1 is DFQATT, CDR2 SNEGSKA, per germline (reference sequence). The CDR3 DNA sequence: TGCAGTGCTAGTCGTTTTGGGACTAGCGGGAGAGGTAGCACAGATACGCAGTATTTT. This codes for CSASRFGTSGRGSTDTQYF.

J is TRBJ1-2 and V is TRBV27, with TRBD1 identical over 7 bases. This CDR3 is built from 15 residues. V lost 5 bases, J lost 2 bases, and 8 bases stayed unmatched. The germline V gene has CDR1 MNHEY and CDR2 SMNVEV (reference sequence). This chain's CDR3 is CASSPPPQGNYGYTF. As DNA, the CDR3 is TGTGCCAGCAGTCCCCCCCCACAGGGGAACTATGGCTACACCTTC.

The rearrangement links TRBV5-1 to TRBJ2-2; D is unresolved. The CDR3 consists of 14 residues. The V end lost 6 bases, the J end lost 0 bases, and 9 bases lay between the germline ends. Looked up from germline, CDR1 is SGHRS and CDR2 is YFSETQ. CDR3 DNA: TGCGCCAGCATCGACAACCCGAACACCGGGGAGCTGTTTTTT. It is translated as CASIDNPNTGELFF.

This chain links TRBV7-2 with TRBJ2-3, with D tentatively TRBD2 (5 bases). V lost 2 bases, J lost 2 bases, and 17 bases lay in between. Germline V lookup: CDR1 SGHTA, CDR2 FQGNSA. This CDR3 is built from 17 residues. The CDR3 nucleotides are TGTGCCAGCAGCTTAAGAGGAATCGGGAACCCCACAGATACGCAGTATTTT. Protein product: CASSLRGIGNPTDTQYF.